The sample holds many counts of the clone carrying this T cell receptor beta chain. What it recognizes is unknown. The data stem from a study of T cells in Graves' hyperthyroidism and ophthalmopathy. Findings of the study overall: Most expanded thyroid clonotypes above 0.001 recurred in blood. Prediction of ophthalmopathy progression came a median roughly 7.1 months pre-onset.

Researchers amplified the TCR beta CDR3 regions from RNA transcripts. In the first-round RT-PCR of the TCR CDR3, the HTBI primer set was used. Using its own MiXCR run on the multiplex PCR reads, TCRdb lists one record per CDR3 protein. The data contain about 400,000 distinct CDR3 sequences, roughly 14% of them singletons. It was 10 ml of fresh peripheral blood that supplied the PBMCs. The TCR sequence derives from a man between 18 and 29 years old with Graves' ophthalmopathy. The specimen was blood.

CDR3 sequence reads: CASSGPTGKGNQPQHF. DNA for the CDR3: TGCGCCAGCAGTGGGCCAACAGGGAAGGGCAATCAGCCCCAGCATTTT. The chain links TRBV10-2 to TRBJ1-5; tentative D call: TRBD1 (6 bases). This CDR3 comprises 16 residues. Germline assignment: CDR1 WSHSY and CDR2 SAAADI. V was pared by 4 bases and J by 2 bases, with 15 bases between.